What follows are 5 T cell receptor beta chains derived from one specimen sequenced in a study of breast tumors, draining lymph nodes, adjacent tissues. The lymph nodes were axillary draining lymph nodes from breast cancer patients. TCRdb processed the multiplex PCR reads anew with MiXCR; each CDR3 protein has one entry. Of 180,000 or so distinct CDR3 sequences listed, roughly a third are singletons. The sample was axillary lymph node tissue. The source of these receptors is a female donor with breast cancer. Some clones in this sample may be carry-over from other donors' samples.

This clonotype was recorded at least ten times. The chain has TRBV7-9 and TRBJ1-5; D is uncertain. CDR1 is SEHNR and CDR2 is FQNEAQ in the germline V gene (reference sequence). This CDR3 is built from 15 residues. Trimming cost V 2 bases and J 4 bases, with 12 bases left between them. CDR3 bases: TGTGCCAGCAGCTTAACCGGTCCAGCGAATCAGCCCCAGCATTTT. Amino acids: CASSLTGPANQPQHF.

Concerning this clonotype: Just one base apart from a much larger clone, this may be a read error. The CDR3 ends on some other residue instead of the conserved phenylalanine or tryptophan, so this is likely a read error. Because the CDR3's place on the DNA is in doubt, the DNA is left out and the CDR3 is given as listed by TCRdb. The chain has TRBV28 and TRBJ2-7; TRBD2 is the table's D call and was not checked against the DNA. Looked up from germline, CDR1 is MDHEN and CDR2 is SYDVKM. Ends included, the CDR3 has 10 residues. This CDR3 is CASKGLAETS.

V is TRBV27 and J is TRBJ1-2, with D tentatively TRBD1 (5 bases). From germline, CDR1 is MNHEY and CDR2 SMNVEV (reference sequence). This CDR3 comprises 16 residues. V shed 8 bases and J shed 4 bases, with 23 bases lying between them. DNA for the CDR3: TGTGCCAGCCGCGAGCCGGGAGGGGTGGCTAGCTATGGCTACACCTTC. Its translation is CASREPGGVASYGYTF.

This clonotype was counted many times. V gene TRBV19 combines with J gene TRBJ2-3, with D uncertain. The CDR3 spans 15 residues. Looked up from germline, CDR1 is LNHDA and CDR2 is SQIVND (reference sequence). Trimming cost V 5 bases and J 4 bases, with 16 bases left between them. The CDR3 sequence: CASSLTSIWADTQYF. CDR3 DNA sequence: TGTGCCAGTAGTCTTACATCAATCTGGGCAGATACGCAGTATTTT.

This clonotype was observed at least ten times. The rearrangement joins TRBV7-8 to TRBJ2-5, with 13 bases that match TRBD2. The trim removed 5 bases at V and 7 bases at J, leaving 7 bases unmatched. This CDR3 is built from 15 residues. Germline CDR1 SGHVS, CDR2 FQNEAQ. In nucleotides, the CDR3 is TGTGCCAGCAGCCCACTAGCGGGAGGGCCGGGGACCCAGTACTTC. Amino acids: CASSPLAGGPGTQYF.